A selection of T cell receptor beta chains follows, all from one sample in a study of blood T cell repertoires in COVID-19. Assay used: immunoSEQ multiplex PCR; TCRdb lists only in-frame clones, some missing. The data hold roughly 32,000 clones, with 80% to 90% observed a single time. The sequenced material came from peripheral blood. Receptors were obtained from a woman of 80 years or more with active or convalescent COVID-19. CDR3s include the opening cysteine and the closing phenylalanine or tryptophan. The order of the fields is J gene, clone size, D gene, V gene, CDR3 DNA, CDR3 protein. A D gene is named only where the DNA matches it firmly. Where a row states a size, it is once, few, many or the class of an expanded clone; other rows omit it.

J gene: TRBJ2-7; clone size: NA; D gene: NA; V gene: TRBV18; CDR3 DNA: TGTGCCAGCTCACCCCAGGGCCCTGACGAGCAGTACTTC; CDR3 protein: CASSPQGPDEQYF
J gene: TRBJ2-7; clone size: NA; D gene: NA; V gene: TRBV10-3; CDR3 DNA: TGTGCCATCAGTGAGGATACAACCTACGAGCAGTACTTC; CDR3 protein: CAISEDTTYEQYF
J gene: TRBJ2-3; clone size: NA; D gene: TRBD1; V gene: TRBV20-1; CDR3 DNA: TGCAGTGCTACTGACAGGGGAAGGTCTAGCACAGATACGCAGTATTTT; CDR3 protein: CSATDRGRSSTDTQYF
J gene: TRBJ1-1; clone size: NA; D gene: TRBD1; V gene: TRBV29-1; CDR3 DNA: TGCAGCGTTGGTGGGACAGGGAACACTGAAGCTTTCTTT; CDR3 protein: CSVGGTGNTEAFF
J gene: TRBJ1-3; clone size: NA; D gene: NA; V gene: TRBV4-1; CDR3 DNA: TGCGCCAGCAGCCATGTTGGCGGGACGGCTGGAAACACCATATATTTT; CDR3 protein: CASSHVGGTAGNTIYF
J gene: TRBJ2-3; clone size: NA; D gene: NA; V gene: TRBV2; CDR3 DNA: TGTGCCAGCATTAAGGACAGGGGTAATAGCGGGAGAGGGGTGGATACGCAGTATTTT; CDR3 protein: CASIKDRGNSGRGVDTQYF
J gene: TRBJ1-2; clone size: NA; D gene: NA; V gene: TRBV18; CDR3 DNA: TGTGCCAGCTCACCAGGGTGGGGCCCAGAATACACCTTC; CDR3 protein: CASSPGWGPEYTF
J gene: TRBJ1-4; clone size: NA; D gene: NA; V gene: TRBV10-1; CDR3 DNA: TGCGCCGCCGACCGGGGAAGGGATGCAAAACTGTTTTTT; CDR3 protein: CAADRGRDAKLFF
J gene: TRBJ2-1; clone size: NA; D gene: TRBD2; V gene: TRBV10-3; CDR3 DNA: TGTGCCATCAGTCGGGGGACTAGCAACAATGAGCAGTTCTTC; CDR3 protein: CAISRGTSNNEQFF
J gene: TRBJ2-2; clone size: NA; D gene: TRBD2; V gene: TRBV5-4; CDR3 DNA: TGTGCCAGCAGCTTGGTCCCGAATAGCGGGAGTTCGATCGGGGAGCTGTTTTTT; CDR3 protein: CASSLVPNSGSSIGELFF
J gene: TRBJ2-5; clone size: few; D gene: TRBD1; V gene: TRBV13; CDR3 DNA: TGTGCCAGCAGCTTAGTACCCGGGACAGGGACAGAGACCCAGTACTTC; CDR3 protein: CASSLVPGTGTETQYF
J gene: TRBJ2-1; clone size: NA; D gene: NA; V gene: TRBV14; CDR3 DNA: TGTGCCAGCAGCCAACGTCAGGGCGGTGAGCAGTTCTTC; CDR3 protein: CASSQRQGGEQFF
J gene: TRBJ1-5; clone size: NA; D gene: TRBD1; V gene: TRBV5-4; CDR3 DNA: TGTGCCAGCAGCTCCCCTGCCCCTACAGGGGGCTCTACCAATCAGCCCCAGCATTTT; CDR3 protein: CASSSPAPTGGSTNQPQHF
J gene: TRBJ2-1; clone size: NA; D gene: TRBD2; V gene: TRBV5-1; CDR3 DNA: TGCGCCAGCAGCTTCCAGTCGGGAGGCAATGAGCAGTTCTTC; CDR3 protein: CASSFQSGGNEQFF
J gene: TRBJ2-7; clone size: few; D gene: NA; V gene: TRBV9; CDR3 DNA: TGTGCCAGCAGCGTAGCTCACAGTTCCTACGAGCAGTACTTC; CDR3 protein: CASSVAHSSYEQYF
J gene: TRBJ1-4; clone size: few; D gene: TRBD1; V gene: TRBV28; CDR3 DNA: TGTGCCAGCTCGGGACAGCATAATGAAAAACTGTTTTTT; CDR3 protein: CASSGQHNEKLFF